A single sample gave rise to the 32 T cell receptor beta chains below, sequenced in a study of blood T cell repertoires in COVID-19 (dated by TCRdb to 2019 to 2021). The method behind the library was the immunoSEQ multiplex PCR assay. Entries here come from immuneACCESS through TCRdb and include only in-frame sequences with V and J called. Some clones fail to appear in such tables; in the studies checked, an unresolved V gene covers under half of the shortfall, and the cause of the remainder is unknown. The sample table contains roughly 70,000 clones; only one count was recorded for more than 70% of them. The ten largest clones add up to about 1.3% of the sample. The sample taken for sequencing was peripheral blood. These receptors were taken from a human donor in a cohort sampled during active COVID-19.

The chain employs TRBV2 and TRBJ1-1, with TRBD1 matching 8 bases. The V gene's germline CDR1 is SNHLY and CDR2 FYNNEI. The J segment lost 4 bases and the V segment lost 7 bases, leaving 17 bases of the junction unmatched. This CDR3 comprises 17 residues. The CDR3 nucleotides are TGTGCCAGCAAAAATGGAGGGACAGGCCAATCTGGCACTGAAGCTTTCTTT. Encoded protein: CASKNGGTGQSGTEAFF.

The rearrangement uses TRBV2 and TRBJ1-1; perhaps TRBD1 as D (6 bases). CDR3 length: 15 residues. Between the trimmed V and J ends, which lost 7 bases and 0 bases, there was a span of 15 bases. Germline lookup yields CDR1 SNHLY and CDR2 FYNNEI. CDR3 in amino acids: CASNQGGRMNTEAFF. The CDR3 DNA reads TGTGCCAGCAACCAAGGGGGACGGATGAACACTGAAGCTTTCTTT.

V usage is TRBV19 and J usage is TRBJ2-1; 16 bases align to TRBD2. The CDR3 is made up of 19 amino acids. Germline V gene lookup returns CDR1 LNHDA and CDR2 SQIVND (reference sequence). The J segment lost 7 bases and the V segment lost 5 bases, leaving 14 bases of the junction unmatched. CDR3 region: CASSAAPGTSGRAGNEQFF. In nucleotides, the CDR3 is TGTGCCAGTAGTGCCGCCCCCGGGACTAGCGGGAGGGCGGGAAATGAGCAGTTCTTC.

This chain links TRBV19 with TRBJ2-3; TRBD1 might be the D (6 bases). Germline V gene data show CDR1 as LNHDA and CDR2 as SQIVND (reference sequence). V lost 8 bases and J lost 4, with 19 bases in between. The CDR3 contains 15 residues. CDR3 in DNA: TGTGCCAGTCGCGACAGGACCGTCAGCGCAGATACGCAGTATTTT. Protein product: CASRDRTVSADTQYF.

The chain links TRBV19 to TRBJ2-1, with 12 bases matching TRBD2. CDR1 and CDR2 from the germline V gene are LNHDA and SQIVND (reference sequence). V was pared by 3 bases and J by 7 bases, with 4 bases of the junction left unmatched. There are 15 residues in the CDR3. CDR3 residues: CASSMTSGRGNEQFF. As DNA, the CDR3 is TGTGCCAGTAGTATGACTAGCGGGAGAGGAAATGAGCAGTTCTTC.

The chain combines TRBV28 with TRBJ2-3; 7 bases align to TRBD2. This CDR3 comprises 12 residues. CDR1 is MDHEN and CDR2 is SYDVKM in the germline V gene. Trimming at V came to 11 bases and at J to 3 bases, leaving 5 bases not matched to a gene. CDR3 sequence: CAGGVSTDTQYF. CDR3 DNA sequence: TGTGCCGGGGGGGTGTCGACAGATACGCAGTATTTT.

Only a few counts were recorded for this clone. CDR3 loop: CASSLGGLRGTDTQYF. The CDR3 DNA is TGCGCCAGCAGCTTGGGGGGGCTAAGAGGCACAGATACGCAGTATTTT. The chain employs TRBV5-1 and TRBJ2-3, with D maybe TRBD1 (6 bases). Germline assignment: CDR1 SGHRS and CDR2 YFSETQ. The CDR3 spans 16 residues. Trimming took 0 bases from V and 1 from J, leaving 12 bases between them. The full variable domain, completed using reference TRBV5-1 and TRBJ2-3, is KAGVTQTPRYLIKTRGQQVTLSCSPISGHRSVSWYQQTPGQGLQFLFEYFSETQRNKGNFPGRFSGRQFSNSRSEMNVSTLELGDSALYLCASSLGGLRGTDTQYFGPGTRLTVL.

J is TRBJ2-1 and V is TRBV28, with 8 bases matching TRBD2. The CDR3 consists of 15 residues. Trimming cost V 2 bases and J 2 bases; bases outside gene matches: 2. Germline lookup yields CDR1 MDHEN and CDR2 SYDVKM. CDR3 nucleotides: TGTGCCAGCAGTTTAACGGGAGGGCCCTACAATGAGCAGTTCTTC. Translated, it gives CASSLTGGPYNEQFF. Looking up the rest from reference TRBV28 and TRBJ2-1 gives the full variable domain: DVKVTQSSRYLVKRTGEKVFLECVQDMDHENMFWYRQDPGLGLRLIYFSYDVKMKEKGDIPEGYSVSREKKERFSLILESASTNQTSMYLCASSLTGGPYNEQFFGPGTRLTVL.

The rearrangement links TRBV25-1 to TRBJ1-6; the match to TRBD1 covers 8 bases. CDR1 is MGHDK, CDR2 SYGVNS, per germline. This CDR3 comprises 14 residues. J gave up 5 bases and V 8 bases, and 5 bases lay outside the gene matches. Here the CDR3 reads CASGGQADNSPLHF. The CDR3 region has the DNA TGTGCCAGCGGGGGACAGGCCGATAATTCACCCCTCCACTTT.

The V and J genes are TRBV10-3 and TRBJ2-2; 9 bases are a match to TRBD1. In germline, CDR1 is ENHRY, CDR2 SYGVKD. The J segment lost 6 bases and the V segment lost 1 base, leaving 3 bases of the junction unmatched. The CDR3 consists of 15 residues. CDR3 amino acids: CAISEWTGVAGELFF. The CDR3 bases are TGTGCCATCAGTGAGTGGACAGGGGTTGCCGGGGAGCTGTTTTTT.

CDR3 sequence reads: CASSEGLAGVYEQYV. CDR3 bases: TGTGCCAGCAGTGAAGGACTAGCGGGAGTCTACGAGCAGTACGTC. The chain combines TRBV6-1 with TRBJ2-7, with 12 bases fitting TRBD2. This CDR3 is 15 amino acids long. With V trimmed by 1 base and J by 3 bases, 1 base remained unmatched. CDR1 and CDR2 from the germline V gene are MNHNS and SASEGT.

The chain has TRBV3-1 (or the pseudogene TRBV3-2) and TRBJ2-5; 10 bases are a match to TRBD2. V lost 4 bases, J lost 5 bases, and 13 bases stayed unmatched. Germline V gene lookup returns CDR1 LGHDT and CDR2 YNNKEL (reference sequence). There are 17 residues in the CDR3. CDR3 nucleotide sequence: TGTGCCAGCAGCCGCACGACTAGCGGGTGGGAGGGCGAGACCCAGTACTTC. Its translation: CASSRTTSGWEGETQYF.

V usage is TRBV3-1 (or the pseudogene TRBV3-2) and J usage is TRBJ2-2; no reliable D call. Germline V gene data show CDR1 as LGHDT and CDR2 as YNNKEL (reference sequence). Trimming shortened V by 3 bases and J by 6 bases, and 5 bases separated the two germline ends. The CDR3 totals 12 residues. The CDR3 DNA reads TGTGCCAGCAGCCAGGGCTCCGGGGAGCTGTTTTTT. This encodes CASSQGSGELFF.

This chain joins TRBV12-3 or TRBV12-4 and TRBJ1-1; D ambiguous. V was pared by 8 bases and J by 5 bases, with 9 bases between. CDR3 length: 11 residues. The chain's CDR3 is CASRRSTEAFF. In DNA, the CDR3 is TGTGCCAGCCGCCGGTCAACTGAAGCTTTCTTT.

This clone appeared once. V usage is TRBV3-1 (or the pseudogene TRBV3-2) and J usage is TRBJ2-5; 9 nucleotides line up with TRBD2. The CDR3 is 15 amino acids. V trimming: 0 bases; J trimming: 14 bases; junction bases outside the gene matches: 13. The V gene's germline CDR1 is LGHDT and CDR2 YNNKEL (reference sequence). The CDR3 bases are TGTGCCAGCAGCCAAGATGGTAACAGCGGGAGGCCCATTTACTTC. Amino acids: CASSQDGNSGRPIYF.

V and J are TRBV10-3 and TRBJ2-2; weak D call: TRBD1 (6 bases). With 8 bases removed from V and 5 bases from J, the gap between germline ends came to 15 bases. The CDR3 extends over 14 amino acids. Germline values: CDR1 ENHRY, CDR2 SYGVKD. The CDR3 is CAISRAGETGELFF. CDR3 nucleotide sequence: TGTGCCATCTCCCGGGCAGGGGAGACCGGGGAGCTGTTTTTT.

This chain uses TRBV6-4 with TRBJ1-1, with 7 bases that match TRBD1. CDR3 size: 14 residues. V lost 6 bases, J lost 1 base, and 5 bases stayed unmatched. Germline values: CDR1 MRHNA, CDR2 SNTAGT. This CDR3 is CASSPGQTNTEAFF. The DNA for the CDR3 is TGTGCCAGCAGCCCGGGACAGACGAACACTGAAGCTTTCTTT.

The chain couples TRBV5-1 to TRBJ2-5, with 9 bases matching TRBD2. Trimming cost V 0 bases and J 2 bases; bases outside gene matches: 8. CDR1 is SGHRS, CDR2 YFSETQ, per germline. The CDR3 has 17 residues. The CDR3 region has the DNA TGCGCCAGCAGCTTGGTCGCCGCGGGAGGGTTTCAAGAGACCCAGTACTTC. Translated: CASSLVAAGGFQETQYF.

The CDR3 DNA sequence: TGTGCCAGTAGTCCTAGGGGGGGATTCCGAGAGACCCAGTACTTC. Protein product: CASSPRGGFRETQYF. J is TRBJ2-5 and V is TRBV19; a weak D match, TRBD2 (7 bases). Trimming took 5 bases from V and 4 from J, leaving 17 bases between them. CDR1 LNHDA and CDR2 SQIVND come from the germline V gene (reference sequence). This CDR3 contains 15 residues.

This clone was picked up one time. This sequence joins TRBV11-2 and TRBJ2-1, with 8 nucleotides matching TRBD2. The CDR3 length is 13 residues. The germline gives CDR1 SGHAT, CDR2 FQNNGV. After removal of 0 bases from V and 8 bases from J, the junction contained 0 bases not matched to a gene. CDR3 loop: CASSLEAGDEQFF. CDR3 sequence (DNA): TGTGCCAGCAGCTTAGAAGCGGGAGATGAGCAGTTCTTC.

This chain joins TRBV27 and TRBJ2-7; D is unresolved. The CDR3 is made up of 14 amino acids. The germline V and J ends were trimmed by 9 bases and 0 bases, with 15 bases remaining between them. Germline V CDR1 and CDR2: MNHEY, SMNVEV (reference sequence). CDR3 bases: TGTGCCAGTCGGGTTTTGCTAAGCTCCTACGAGCAGTACTTC. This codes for CASRVLLSSYEQYF.

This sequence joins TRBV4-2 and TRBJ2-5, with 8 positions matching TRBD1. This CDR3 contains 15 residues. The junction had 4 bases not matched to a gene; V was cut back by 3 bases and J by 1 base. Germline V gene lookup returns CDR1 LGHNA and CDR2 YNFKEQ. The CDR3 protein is CASSHAQGAQETQYF. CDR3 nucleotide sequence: TGTGCCAGCAGCCACGCTCAGGGGGCCCAAGAGACCCAGTACTTC.

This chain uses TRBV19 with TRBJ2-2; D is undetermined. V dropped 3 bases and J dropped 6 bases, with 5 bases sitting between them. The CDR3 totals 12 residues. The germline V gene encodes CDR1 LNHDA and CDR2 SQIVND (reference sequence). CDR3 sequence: CASSMQAGELFF. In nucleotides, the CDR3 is TGTGCCAGTAGTATGCAGGCCGGGGAGCTGTTTTTT. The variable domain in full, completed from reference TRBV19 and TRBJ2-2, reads DGGITQSPKYLFRKEGQNVTLSCEQNLNHDAMYWYRQDPGQGLRLIYYSQIVNDFQKGDIAEGYSVSREKKESFPLTVTSAQKNPTAFYLCASSMQAGELFFGEGSRLTVL.

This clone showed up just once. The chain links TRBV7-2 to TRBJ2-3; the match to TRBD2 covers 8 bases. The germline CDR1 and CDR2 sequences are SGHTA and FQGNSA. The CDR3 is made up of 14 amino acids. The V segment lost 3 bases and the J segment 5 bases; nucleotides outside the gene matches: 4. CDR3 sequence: CASSFVLAGDTQYF. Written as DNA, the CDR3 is TGTGCCAGCAGCTTCGTGCTAGCGGGAGATACGCAGTATTTT.

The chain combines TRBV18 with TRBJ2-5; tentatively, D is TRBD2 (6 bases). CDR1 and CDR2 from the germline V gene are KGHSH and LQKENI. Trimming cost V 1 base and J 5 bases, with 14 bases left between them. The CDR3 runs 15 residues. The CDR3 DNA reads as TGTGCCAGCTCACCACTTATCACTAGCATGGAGACCCAGTACTTC. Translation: CASSPLITSMETQYF. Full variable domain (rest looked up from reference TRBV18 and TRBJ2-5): NAGVMQNPRHLVRRRGQEARLRCSPMKGHSHVYWYRQLPEEGLKFMVYLQKENIIDESGMPKERFSAEFPKEGPSILRIQQVVRGDSAAYFCASSPLITSMETQYFGPGTRLLVL.

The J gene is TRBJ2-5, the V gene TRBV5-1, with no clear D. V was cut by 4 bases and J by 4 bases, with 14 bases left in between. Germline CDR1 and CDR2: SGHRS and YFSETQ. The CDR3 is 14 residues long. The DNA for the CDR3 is TGCGCCAGCAGCGCAGACACGATCGGAGAGACCCAGTACTTC. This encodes CASSADTIGETQYF.

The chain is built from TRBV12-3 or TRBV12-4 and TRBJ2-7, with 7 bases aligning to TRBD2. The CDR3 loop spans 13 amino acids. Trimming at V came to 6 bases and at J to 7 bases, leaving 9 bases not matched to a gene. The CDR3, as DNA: TGTGCCAGCAGCCTTTCAACCGGGGGGGAGCAGTACTTC. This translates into CASSLSTGGEQYF.

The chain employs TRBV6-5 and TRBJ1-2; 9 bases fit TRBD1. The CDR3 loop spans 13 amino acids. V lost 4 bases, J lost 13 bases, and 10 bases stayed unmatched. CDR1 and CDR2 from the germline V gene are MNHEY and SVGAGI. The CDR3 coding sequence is TGTGCCAGCAGTTCGCCCGGGACAGGGTTGGTCACCTTC. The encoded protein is CASSSPGTGLVTF.

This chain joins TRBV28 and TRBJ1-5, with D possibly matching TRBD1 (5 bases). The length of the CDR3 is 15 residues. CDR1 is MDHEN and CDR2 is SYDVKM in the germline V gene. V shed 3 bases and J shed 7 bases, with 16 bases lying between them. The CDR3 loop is CASSLSTSGEQPQHF. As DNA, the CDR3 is TGTGCCAGCAGTTTGTCAACTTCGGGGGAGCAGCCCCAGCATTTT.

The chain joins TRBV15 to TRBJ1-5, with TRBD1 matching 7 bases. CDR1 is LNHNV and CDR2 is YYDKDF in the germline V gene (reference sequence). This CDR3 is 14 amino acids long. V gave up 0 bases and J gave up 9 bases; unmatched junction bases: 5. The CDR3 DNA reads TGTGCCACCAGCAGAGACAGGGGGTATCCGCCCCAGCATTTT. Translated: CATSRDRGYPPQHF.

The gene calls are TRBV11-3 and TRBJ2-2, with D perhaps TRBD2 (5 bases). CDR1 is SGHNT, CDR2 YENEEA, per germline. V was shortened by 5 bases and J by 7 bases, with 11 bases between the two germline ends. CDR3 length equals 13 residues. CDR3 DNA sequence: TGTGCCAGCAGCCTCCGGGATAACGGGGAGCTGTTTTTT. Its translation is CASSLRDNGELFF. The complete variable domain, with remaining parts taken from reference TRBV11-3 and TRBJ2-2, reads EAGVVQSPRYKIIEKKQPVAFWCNPISGHNTLYWYLQNLGQGPELLIRYENEEAVDDSQLPKDRFSAERLKGVDSTLKIQPAELGDSAVYLCASSLRDNGELFFGEGSRLTVL.

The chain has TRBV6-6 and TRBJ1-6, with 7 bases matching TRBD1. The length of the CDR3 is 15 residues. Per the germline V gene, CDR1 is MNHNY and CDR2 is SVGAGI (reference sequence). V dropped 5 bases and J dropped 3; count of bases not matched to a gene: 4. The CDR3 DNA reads TGTGCCAGCAGTCCCGGGGACAGCTATAATTCACCCCTCCACTTT. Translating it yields CASSPGDSYNSPLHF.